The 25 T cell receptor beta chains below all came from one sample that was sequenced in a study of blood T cell repertoires in COVID-19. Measured with immunoSEQ multiplex PCR; TCRdb has only the in-frame clones, and not every one. The profile shows around 260,000 clones, around 84% of them singletons. Sequencing input: peripheral blood. These receptor sequences come from a man in his sixties with acute or convalescent COVID-19.

The genes are TRBV9 and TRBJ2-3; tentatively, D is TRBD2 (7 bases). Trimming stripped 6 bases from V and 2 bases from J, with 19 bases between. The CDR3 covers 16 residues. Germline CDR1 SGDLS, CDR2 YYNGEE. CDR3 sequence (DNA): TGTGCCAGCACCCCATGGGCGGGGGCGAACACAGATACGCAGTATTTT. Its protein product is CASTPWAGANTDTQYF.

The V and J genes are TRBV5-1 and TRBJ2-3, with 15 bases fitting TRBD2. The ends lost 3 bases at V and 3 bases at J; junction bases unmatched: 11. Germline CDR1 SGHRS, CDR2 YFSETQ. The CDR3 totals 19 residues. The CDR3 loop reads CASSSGTGTSGGRTDTQYF. The CDR3, as DNA: TGCGCCAGCAGCTCGGGGACAGGGACTAGCGGGGGGAGGACAGATACGCAGTATTTT.

V and J are TRBV18 and TRBJ1-4; D is undetermined. This CDR3 has 12 residues. The germline V gene has CDR1 KGHSH and CDR2 LQKENI. The V end was cut by 3 bases, the J end by 7 bases, with 6 bases between. The CDR3 is CASSPSVEKLFF. The CDR3 nucleotides are TGTGCCAGCTCACCGAGCGTTGAAAAACTGTTTTTT. Full variable domain (outside the CDR3, taken from reference TRBV18 and TRBJ1-4): NAGVMQNPRHLVRRRGQEARLRCSPMKGHSHVYWYRQLPEEGLKFMVYLQKENIIDESGMPKERFSAEFPKEGPSILRIQQVVRGDSAAYFCASSPSVEKLFFGSGTQLSVL.

This chain uses TRBV7-2 with TRBJ1-1, with 7 bases that match TRBD1. This CDR3 is 20 amino acids long. After removal of 0 bases from V and 1 base from J, the junction contained 17 bases not matched to a gene. Germline V CDR1 and CDR2: SGHTA, FQGNSA. CDR3 in amino acids: CASSLAGLTGTAARNTEAFF. CDR3 nucleotides: TGTGCCAGCAGCTTAGCAGGGCTCACCGGGACAGCCGCGCGGAACACTGAAGCTTTCTTT.

The V gene is TRBV19, the J gene TRBJ1-5; a possible D gene is TRBD1 (5 bases). This CDR3 has 13 amino acids. Trimming removed 9 bases from V and 0 bases from J, with 9 bases in between. CDR1 is LNHDA, CDR2 SQIVND, per germline (reference sequence). CDR3 bases: TGTGCCAGCGACAGCTATAGCAATCAGCCCCAGCATTTT. Translating it yields CASDSYSNQPQHF.

The V call is TRBV4-3, the J call TRBJ1-6; D not resolved. The germline V and J ends were trimmed by 1 base and 0 bases, with 7 bases remaining between them. The length of the CDR3 is 16 residues. CDR1 LGHNA and CDR2 YSLEER come from the germline V gene. CDR3 nucleotide sequence: TGCGCCAGCAGCCAAGGAAGCACCTCCTATAATTCACCCCTCCACTTT. It codes for CASSQGSTSYNSPLHF.

The chain joins TRBV19 to TRBJ2-5; TRBD2 agrees at 15 bases. V lost 4 bases, J lost 5 bases, and 8 bases stayed unmatched. CDR1 is LNHDA, CDR2 SQIVND, per germline (reference sequence). The CDR3 spans 17 residues. CDR3 DNA: TGTGCCAGTAGTACAGGGACTAGCGGGAGGACGGGGGAGACCCAGTACTTC. Translation gives CASSTGTSGRTGETQYF.

The V call is TRBV7-2, the J call TRBJ1-6; D possibly corresponds to TRBD1 (6 bases). V gave up 3 bases and J gave up 7 bases, with 19 bases separating them. From germline, CDR1 is SGHTA and CDR2 FQGNSA. The CDR3 runs to 17 residues. This CDR3 is CASSLGDRRGRNSPLHF. The CDR3, as DNA: TGTGCCAGCAGCTTGGGCGACCGCAGGGGACGGAATTCACCCCTCCACTTT. Drawing the rest from reference TRBV7-2 and TRBJ1-6, the complete variable domain is GAGVSQSPSNKVTEKGKDVELRCDPISGHTALYWYRQSLGQGLEFLIYFQGNSAPDKSGLPSDRFSAERTGGSVSTLTIQRTQQEDSAVYLCASSLGDRRGRNSPLHFGNGTRLTVT.

The chain couples TRBV29-1 to TRBJ1-2, with 9 bases that match TRBD1. From germline, CDR1 is SQVTM and CDR2 ANQGSEA. The J segment lost 8 bases and the V segment lost 6 bases, leaving 13 bases of the junction unmatched. CDR3 length: 14 residues. This CDR3 reads CSVRPGTGIGGYTF. The CDR3 coding sequence is TGCAGCGTCCGTCCCGGGACAGGGATTGGAGGCTACACCTTC.

V usage is TRBV29-1 and J usage is TRBJ1-2, with D unresolved. Looked up from germline, CDR1 is SQVTM and CDR2 is ANQGSEA. This CDR3 region has 13 residues. The V end was cut by 1 base, the J end by 4 bases, with 10 bases between. The CDR3 DNA follows: TGCAGCGTTGAAGTCCAGCGCCTCTATGGCTACACCTTC. It yields the protein CSVEVQRLYGYTF.

The V and J genes are TRBV30 and TRBJ2-1, with 13 bases aligning to TRBD2. The CDR3 extends over 15 amino acids. Germline loops: CDR1 GTSNPN, CDR2 SVGIG (reference sequence). J lost 5 bases, V lost 1 base, and 2 bases had no gene match. The CDR3 reads CAWSGGLAGNNEQFF. CDR3 sequence (DNA): TGTGCCTGGAGTGGGGGACTAGCGGGGAACAATGAGCAGTTCTTC.

This chain uses TRBV5-1 with TRBJ1-4; D is perhaps TRBD1 (5 bases). CDR3 length: 15 amino acids. V was cut by 0 bases and J by 7 bases, with 13 bases left in between. Germline assignment: CDR1 SGHRS and CDR2 YFSETQ. The CDR3 protein is CASSLERGRGEKLFF. CDR3 nucleotides: TGCGCCAGCAGCTTGGAGCGGGGAAGGGGTGAAAAACTGTTTTTT.

The genes are TRBV7-8 and TRBJ2-7, with D perhaps TRBD1 (5 bases). With 5 bases removed from V and 0 bases from J, the gap between germline ends came to 14 bases. Germline-derived CDR1 and CDR2 are SGHVS and FQNEAQ. This CDR3 comprises 15 residues. The CDR3: CASSPWGPSSYEQYF. The CDR3 nucleotides are TGTGCCAGCAGCCCGTGGGGCCCAAGCTCCTACGAGCAGTACTTC.

The gene calls are TRBV27 and TRBJ2-5, with TRBD1 identical over 8 bases. This CDR3 spans 14 amino acids. With V trimmed by 4 bases and J by 5 bases, 6 bases remained unmatched. CDR1 is MNHEY and CDR2 is SMNVEV in the germline V gene (reference sequence). CDR3 in amino acids: CASSSDRGWETQYF. CDR3 sequence (DNA): TGTGCCAGCAGTTCCGACAGGGGTTGGGAGACCCAGTACTTC.

The chain has TRBV5-4 and TRBJ2-3; 16 positions match TRBD2. Looked up from germline, CDR1 is SGHNT and CDR2 is YYREEE (reference sequence). The length of the CDR3 is 20 residues. J was trimmed by 0 bases and V by 4 bases; bases with no gene match: 11. For the CDR3, the DNA is TGTGCCAGCAGCGCGGGACTAGCGGGAGGGCCCATCACTAGCACAGATACGCAGTATTTT. Translation gives CASSAGLAGGPITSTDTQYF.

The rearrangement links TRBV2 to TRBJ2-2; TRBD2 is a possible D gene (5 bases). The CDR3 runs to 11 residues. The V and J ends lost 7 bases and 6 bases respectively, with 6 bases between them. Germline CDR1 reads SNHLY; CDR2 reads FYNNEI. CDR3 protein: CASTGSGELFF. The CDR3 DNA is TGTGCCAGCACGGGGTCCGGGGAGCTGTTTTTT.

The J gene is TRBJ2-5, the V gene TRBV7-2, with a tentative D call TRBD1 (5 bases). V was clipped by 1 base and J by 5 bases, with 8 bases between them. Germline values: CDR1 SGHTA, CDR2 FQGNSA. This CDR3 has 13 amino acids. For the CDR3, the DNA is TGTGCCAGCAGCTTAGAGGGGCTGGAGACCCAGTACTTC. The encoded protein is CASSLEGLETQYF.

The chain recombines TRBV9 with TRBJ1-1; 9 bases fit TRBD1. Germline V CDR1 and CDR2: SGDLS, YYNGEE. With 2 bases clipped from V and 1 base from J, the junction kept 3 bases outside the gene matches. This CDR3 has 15 amino acids. DNA of the CDR3: TGTGCCAGCAGCGTTCTACAGGGGGCGAACACTGAAGCTTTCTTT. Translation gives CASSVLQGANTEAFF. Combining the CDR3 with reference TRBV9 and TRBJ1-1 gives the whole variable domain DSGVTQTPKHLITATGQRVTLRCSPRSGDLSVYWYQQSLDQGLQFLIQYYNGEERAKGNILERFSAQQFPDLHSELNLSSLELGDSALYFCASSVLQGANTEAFFGQGTRLTVV.

This clone was found a few times. V is TRBV18 and J is TRBJ1-3; possibly TRBD1 for D (5 bases). Trimming stripped 5 bases from V and 4 bases from J, with 12 bases between. The CDR3 has 14 amino acids. Germline V gene sequence: CDR1 KGHSH, CDR2 LQKENI. CDR3 sequence (DNA): TGTGCCAGCTCATTCAGCAGGGTCGGAAACACCATATATTTT. Translation gives CASSFSRVGNTIYF.

The J gene is TRBJ1-4, the V gene TRBV12-5; D may be TRBD1 (5 bases). This CDR3 spans 15 amino acids. Germline loops: CDR1 LGHNT, CDR2 FRNRAP. Trimming pared 4 bases from V and 8 bases from J, leaving 17 bases between. The CDR3, as DNA: TGTGCTAGTGGTTACTCAGGGAAGAGGCGCGAAAAACTGTTTTTT. Its protein is CASGYSGKRREKLFF.

The rearrangement links TRBV4-1 to TRBJ2-7, with TRBD1 matching over 11 bases. The CDR3 length is 15 residues. V lost 3 bases, J lost 3 bases, and 4 bases stayed unmatched. In germline, CDR1 is MGHRA, CDR2 YSYEKL. Here the CDR3 DNA reads TGCGCCAGCAGCCATGGACAGGGGGCAGGCTACGAGCAGTACTTC. This translates into CASSHGQGAGYEQYF.

The table lists this clone with a few counts. The V call is TRBV18, the J call TRBJ1-6; D call uncertain. The germline V gene has CDR1 KGHSH and CDR2 LQKENI. The CDR3 has 14 amino acids. V was trimmed by 4 bases and J by 2 bases, leaving 6 bases between them. As DNA, the CDR3 is TGTGCCAGCTCACGGGAGACCTATAATTCACCCCTCCACTTT. As protein: CASSRETYNSPLHF.

The chain employs TRBV3-1 (or the pseudogene TRBV3-2) and TRBJ2-3; 9 bases match TRBD2. Unmatched junction bases numbered 7, after V lost 5 bases and J lost 4 bases. Germline values: CDR1 LGHDT, CDR2 YNNKEL (reference sequence). CDR3 length equals 15 residues. For the CDR3, the DNA is TGTGCCAGCAGCTTCCTAGCGGGAACGGCAGATACGCAGTATTTT. This encodes CASSFLAGTADTQYF.

The J gene is TRBJ1-5, the V gene TRBV4-3, with TRBD1 identical over 7 bases. Losses at the gene ends were 3 bases for V and 4 bases for J; bases not matched to a gene: 3. CDR3 length: 14 amino acids. Per the germline V gene, CDR1 is LGHNA and CDR2 is YSLEER. CDR3 nucleotide sequence: TGCGCCAGCAGCCAGCAGACAGGGAATCAGCCCCAGCATTTT. It codes for CASSQQTGNQPQHF.

The rearrangement links TRBV28 to TRBJ1-1; D possibly corresponds to TRBD1 (6 bases). CDR1 is MDHEN, CDR2 SYDVKM, per germline. V dropped 6 bases and J dropped 5 bases, with 13 bases sitting between them. The length of the CDR3 is 13 residues. CDR3 sequence reads: CASRRQQGTEAFF. CDR3 bases: TGTGCCAGCAGACGACAACAGGGTACTGAAGCTTTCTTT.